This T cell receptor beta chain was sequenced for a study of T cells in Graves' hyperthyroidism and ophthalmopathy. Using RNA transcripts as the source, TCR beta CDR3 regions were amplified. A first-round RT-PCR of the TCR CDR3 used the HTBI primer set. TCRdb itself ran the multiplex PCR reads through MiXCR, one entry per CDR3 protein. Of 600,000 to 650,000 distinct CDR3 sequences detected, 15% to 20% appear once; the ten largest clones hold around 4%. With 2 bases removed from V and 2 bases from J, the gap between germline ends came to 7 bases. Germline V gene data show CDR1 as GTSNPN and CDR2 as SVGIG (reference sequence). This CDR3 is built from 13 residues. This clonotype was detected ten times or more.

This clonotype was obtained from a woman younger than 45 with Graves' hyperthyroidism. Sequencing was performed on blood. V usage is TRBV30 and J usage is TRBJ1-3, with no clear D. CDR3 sequence (DNA): TGTGCCTGGAGTCGGCAGGCTGGAAACACCATATATTTT. As protein: CAWSRQAGNTIYF.